Presented here are 20 T cell receptor beta chains from one specimen sequenced in a study of long-term antiretroviral therapy in people with HIV. The run of the v3.0 immunoSEQ assay was at survey level. Profiled with immunoSEQ multiplex PCR; TCRdb holds only in-frame clones, not every one. The sample records more than 20,000 clones, roughly 86% being singletons. The sequencing used unsorted PBMCs, collected 1.9 years after starting antiretroviral therapy. These TCRs come from a woman aged 25-40 years with HIV.

The V and J genes are TRBV9 and TRBJ2-7, with unresolved D. Trimming left V 0 bases short and J 5 bases short, with 15 bases between. Germline V gives CDR1 SGDLS, CDR2 YYNGEE. The CDR3 contains 15 residues. The CDR3, as DNA: TGTGCCAGCAGCGTAGCGGGCAGCGCTTGGGACGAGCAGTACTTC. Translation: CASSVAGSAWDEQYF.

J is TRBJ1-2 and V is TRBV5-1; TRBD1 might be the D (6 bases). This CDR3 is built from 14 residues. The ends were cut back, 0 bases at V and 4 bases at J, with 10 bases in the middle. The germline V gene has CDR1 SGHRS and CDR2 YFSETQ. CDR3 in DNA: TGCGCCAGCAGCTTGGAGGGGGGAGTCTATGGCTACACCTTC. Translating gives CASSLEGGVYGYTF.

This sequence joins TRBV4-2 and TRBJ1-3; possible D gene TRBD1, 6 bases. The V and J ends lost 1 base and 1 base respectively, with 17 bases between them. The germline V gene encodes CDR1 LGHNA and CDR2 YNFKEQ. The CDR3 extends over 18 amino acids. In DNA, the CDR3 is TGTGCCAGCAGCCAAGTTCTTTTTGGACAGTCGTCTGGAAACACCATATATTTT. Translation: CASSQVLFGQSSGNTIYF.

The rearrangement links TRBV10-3 to TRBJ1-5; possible D gene TRBD1, 6 bases. This CDR3 region has 16 residues. V lost 2 bases, J lost 1 base, and 12 bases lay in between. Germline CDR1 ENHRY, CDR2 SYGVKD. CDR3 protein: CAISEGTQGSNQPQHF. In DNA, the CDR3 is TGTGCCATCAGTGAGGGGACCCAGGGGAGCAATCAGCCCCAGCATTTT.

This sequence joins TRBV10-3 and TRBJ1-1; unclear D gene. The CDR3 is 15 amino acids. V gave up 5 bases and J gave up 0 bases, with 13 bases separating them. CDR1 is ENHRY, CDR2 SYGVKD, per germline. The CDR3 is CAISNTAGLNTEAFF. In nucleotides, the CDR3 is TGTGCCATCAGTAACACAGCAGGCCTGAACACTGAAGCTTTCTTT.

The gene calls are TRBV4-2 and TRBJ1-1; TRBD1 might be the D (5 bases). There are 15 residues in the CDR3. Trimming took 1 base from V and 3 from J, leaving 12 bases between them. The V gene's germline CDR1 is LGHNA and CDR2 YNFKEQ. CDR3 in amino acids: CASSQVVGRDTEAFF. The DNA of the CDR3 is TGTGCCAGCAGCCAAGTGGTGGGACGAGACACTGAAGCTTTCTTT.

The chain recombines TRBV10-2 with TRBJ2-1, with 12 positions matching TRBD1. The germline CDR1 and CDR2 sequences are WSHSY and SAAADI. V was clipped by 6 bases and J by 8 bases; unmatched bases: 5. This CDR3 region has 14 residues. CDR3 DNA: TGCGCCAGCAGCGGGGGACAGGGGGCTGATGAGCAGTTCTTC. Residues: CASSGGQGADEQFF.

The chain is built from TRBV7-6 and TRBJ1-4; D gene unclear. The CDR3 has 14 residues. Germline values: CDR1 SGHVS, CDR2 FNYEAQ. The V end was cut by 1 base, the J end by 8 bases, with 11 bases between. This CDR3 reads CASSLEVGGEKLFF. CDR3 nucleotides: TGTGCCAGCAGCTTAGAGGTGGGAGGCGAAAAACTGTTTTTT. Filled out from reference TRBV7-6 and TRBJ1-4, the complete variable domain reads GAGVSQSPRYKVTKRGQDVALRCDPISGHVSLYWYRQALGQGPEFLTYFNYEAQQDKSGLPNDRFSAERPEGSISTLTIQRTEQRDSAMYRCASSLEVGGEKLFFGSGTQLSVL.

The chain recombines TRBV5-6 with TRBJ2-3; D not certain. CDR1 is SGHDT and CDR2 is YYEEEE in the germline V gene. V lost 0 bases to trimming and J lost 13 bases, with 12 bases between them. This CDR3 is built from 12 residues. In DNA, the CDR3 is TGTGCCAGCAGCTTGGGGGCTAGGGAAGAGTATTTT. Its protein product is CASSLGAREEYF.

In DNA, the CDR3 is TGTGCCAGCAGTGGGACATCCGGAGAAGCTTTCTTT. Its translation: CASSGTSGEAFF. The chain joins TRBV28 to TRBJ1-1; weak D call: TRBD1 (6 bases). Germline CDR1 and CDR2: MDHEN and SYDVKM. The ends were cut back, 5 bases at V and 8 bases at J, with 12 bases in the middle. The CDR3 loop spans 12 amino acids.

The chain has TRBV6-6 and TRBJ2-3, with 9 nucleotides matching TRBD2. Trimming at V came to 4 bases and at J to 9 bases, leaving 14 bases not matched to a gene. CDR1 is MNHNY, CDR2 SVGAGI, per germline (reference sequence). The CDR3 consists of 16 residues. The CDR3 loop is CASSFDLGGGALTQYF. The CDR3 DNA follows: TGTGCCAGCAGTTTCGATCTCGGCGGGGGGGCACTCACGCAGTATTTT.

The CDR3 here is CAWRVAGGRDTQYF. CDR3 in DNA: TGTGCCTGGAGGGTGGCGGGGGGCCGAGATACGCAGTATTTT. This rearrangement joins TRBV30 to TRBJ2-3; 8 bases are shared with TRBD2. The V and J ends lost 3 bases and 5 bases, in that order; junction bases with no gene match: 7. The CDR3 loop spans 14 amino acids. Germline CDR1 is GTSNPN and CDR2 is SVGIG (reference sequence).

This clone occurred once. The chain joins TRBV30 to TRBJ1-5, with 8 bases fitting TRBD1. Germline V gene lookup returns CDR1 GTSNPN and CDR2 SVGIG (reference sequence). Trimming at V came to 1 base and at J to 7 bases, leaving 6 bases not matched to a gene. The CDR3 contains 14 residues. CDR3 region: CAWSGRTGRQPQHF. The DNA of the CDR3 is TGTGCCTGGAGTGGAAGGACAGGGAGACAGCCCCAGCATTTT.

This clone appeared a few times. This chain connects TRBV28 to TRBJ2-2, with D tentatively TRBD1 (6 bases). CDR3 length: 15 residues. In germline, CDR1 is MDHEN, CDR2 SYDVKM. Trimming removed 8 bases from V and 0 bases from J, with 13 bases in between. CDR3 in amino acids: CASFPTGTNTGELFF. CDR3 sequence (DNA): TGTGCCAGCTTCCCAACAGGGACGAACACCGGGGAGCTGTTTTTT.

The gene calls are TRBV6-5 and TRBJ2-3; TRBD1 agrees at 7 bases. With 2 bases clipped from V and 3 bases from J, the junction kept 5 bases outside the gene matches. The V gene's germline CDR1 is MNHEY and CDR2 SVGAGI. There are 15 residues in the CDR3. The CDR3 protein is CASSYGTDATDTQYF. The CDR3 DNA reads as TGTGCCAGCAGTTACGGGACAGACGCAACAGATACGCAGTATTTT.

This rearrangement joins TRBV7-9 to TRBJ2-1; 7 bases match TRBD1. The trim removed 5 bases at V and 4 bases at J, leaving 2 bases unmatched. This CDR3 comprises 13 residues. Looked up from germline, CDR1 is SEHNR and CDR2 is FQNEAQ (reference sequence). CDR3 residues: CASSTGQYNEQFF. The DNA of the CDR3 is TGTGCCAGCAGCACGGGACAGTACAATGAGCAGTTCTTC.

The V and J genes are TRBV5-5 and TRBJ2-7; either TRBD1 or TRBD2 may fit D (6 bases each). Germline CDR1 is SGHKS and CDR2 is YYEKEE (reference sequence). The CDR3 spans 15 residues. With 1 base removed from V and 2 bases from J, the gap between germline ends came to 13 bases. The chain's CDR3 is CASSLTGTSAYEQYF. DNA for the CDR3: TGTGCCAGCAGCTTGACAGGGACTTCAGCCTACGAGCAGTACTTC.

This clone was counted a few times. The rearrangement links TRBV5-3 to TRBJ1-6; perhaps TRBD1 as D (5 bases). TRBV5-3 falls under the ORF class, with uncertain function. V shed 4 bases and J shed 10 bases, with 24 bases lying between them. The CDR3 contains 17 residues. CDR3 sequence: CARSITGRPGGGSPLHF. The CDR3 bases are TGTGCCAGAAGCATTACCGGGAGGCCCGGGGGAGGATCACCCCTCCACTTT.

J is TRBJ2-2 and V is TRBV5-1, with unresolved D. The CDR3 runs 16 residues. Germline V gene lookup returns CDR1 SGHRS and CDR2 YFSETQ. Trimming cost V 4 bases and J 3 bases, with 16 bases left between them. The CDR3 sequence is CASSPAPGSYTGELFF. The CDR3 DNA follows: TGCGCCAGCAGCCCCGCCCCCGGGTCCTACACCGGGGAGCTGTTTTTT.

The chain recombines TRBV7-6 with TRBJ1-2; 9 bases align to TRBD1. CDR1 SGHVS and CDR2 FNYEAQ come from the germline V gene. The CDR3 runs 14 residues. The V and J ends lost 5 bases and 3 bases, in that order; junction bases with no gene match: 4. This CDR3 reads CASSLQGADYGYTF. In DNA, the CDR3 is TGTGCCAGCAGCCTACAGGGGGCGGACTATGGCTACACCTTC.